What follows are 28 T cell receptor beta chains derived from one specimen sequenced in a study of blood T cell repertoires in COVID-19. Assay: immunoSEQ multiplex PCR; the TCRdb copy retains only in-frame clones and omits some. The table includes some 60,000 clones, about nine tenths detected once. The sequencing sample was made of peripheral blood. These TCRs come from a man aged 60 to 69 with acute or convalescent COVID-19.

The rearrangement uses TRBV7-2 and TRBJ1-1; the match to TRBD1 covers 8 bases. There are 15 residues in the CDR3. V gave up 6 bases and J gave up 1 base; unmatched junction bases: 7. CDR1 SGHTA and CDR2 FQGNSA come from the germline V gene. CDR3 protein: CASRDDRGGNTEAFF. The DNA of the CDR3 is TGTGCCAGCAGAGATGACAGGGGTGGGAACACTGAAGCTTTCTTT.

The V gene is TRBV12-3 or TRBV12-4, the J gene TRBJ2-7; D perhaps matches TRBD2 (6 bases). CDR3 length: 13 amino acids. Trimming shortened V by 11 bases and J by 6 bases, and 20 bases separated the two germline ends. In DNA, the CDR3 is TGTGCCGATCCGGGGGTATCGTCTCGCGAGCAGTACTTC. Residues: CADPGVSSREQYF.

This clone has just a few counts. The rearrangement joins TRBV4-3 to TRBJ2-3; D may be TRBD1 (6 bases). This CDR3 has 16 amino acids. CDR1 and CDR2 from the germline V gene are LGHNA and YSLEER. The ends were cut back, 0 bases at V and 8 bases at J, with 18 bases in the middle. The CDR3 loop is CASSQDMNQKGGTQYF. The CDR3 DNA reads as TGCGCCAGCAGCCAAGACATGAATCAGAAAGGGGGTACGCAGTATTTT.

V and J are TRBV7-2 and TRBJ1-5; no clear D gene. The germline gives CDR1 SGHTA, CDR2 FQGNSA. CDR3 size: 14 residues. Trimming took 3 bases from V and 4 from J, leaving 10 bases between them. CDR3 sequence: CASSFHRINQPQHF. The CDR3, as DNA: TGTGCCAGCAGCTTCCATAGAATAAATCAGCCCCAGCATTTT. Complete variable domain (other parts from reference TRBV7-2 and TRBJ1-5): GAGVSQSPSNKVTEKGKDVELRCDPISGHTALYWYRQSLGQGLEFLIYFQGNSAPDKSGLPSDRFSAERTGGSVSTLTIQRTQQEDSAVYLCASSFHRINQPQHFGDGTRLSIL.

The chain recombines TRBV27 with TRBJ1-5; 7 bases are a match to TRBD1. The V and J ends lost 3 bases and 1 base, in that order; junction bases with no gene match: 3. The V gene's germline CDR1 is MNHEY and CDR2 SMNVEV (reference sequence). The length of the CDR3 is 15 residues. The CDR3 DNA reads TGTGCCAGCAGTTTGAACAGGGGAAGCAATCAGCCCCAGCATTTT. Translated, it gives CASSLNRGSNQPQHF.

This chain links TRBV14 with TRBJ2-3; the D gene is possibly TRBD1 (5 bases). Germline V CDR1 and CDR2: SGHDN, FVKESK. Trimming pared 6 bases from V and 2 bases from J, leaving 15 bases between. The CDR3 sequence is 15 residues long. The CDR3 loop is CASSSWGGTTDTQYF. CDR3 coding DNA: TGTGCCAGCAGTTCCTGGGGCGGAACCACAGATACGCAGTATTTT.

The V call is TRBV14, the J call TRBJ2-2, with D maybe TRBD2 (5 bases). The CDR3 length is 15 residues. Trimming shortened V by 1 base and J by 4 bases, and 10 bases separated the two germline ends. Germline V gene lookup returns CDR1 SGHDN and CDR2 FVKESK. CDR3 DNA: TGTGCCAGCAGCCAAGTACTAGGAGGCACCGGGGAGCTGTTTTTT. Its protein is CASSQVLGGTGELFF.

This clone is a singleton in its sample. The V gene is TRBV6-5, the J gene TRBJ2-7; 8 bases are a match to TRBD2. Germline CDR1 is MNHEY and CDR2 is SVGAGI. The V segment lost 6 bases and the J segment 6 bases; nucleotides outside the gene matches: 10. The CDR3 has 14 amino acids. In DNA, the CDR3 is TGTGCCAGCAGACAGATAGCGGGACTCGGCGAGCAGTACTTC. This sequence encodes CASRQIAGLGEQYF.

The chain employs TRBV12-1 and TRBJ2-5; TRBD2, the D gene given by the table, was not confirmed from the DNA. TRBV12-1 is a listed pseudogene. The CDR3 consists of 19 residues. CDR3 in amino acids: CASSFLQREGQIPQETQYF. CDR3 nucleotide sequence: TGTGCCAGCAGCTTCCTTCAGCGGGAGGGCCAAATCCCCCAAGAGACCCAGTACTTC.

J is TRBJ2-2 and V is TRBV6-6; TRBD2 matches at 9 bases. Trimming at V came to 6 bases and at J to 6 bases, leaving 5 bases not matched to a gene. CDR1 is MNHNY, CDR2 SVGAGI, per germline (reference sequence). CDR3 length: 14 amino acids. The CDR3 sequence is CASSLGLAPGELFF. The CDR3 DNA reads as TGTGCCAGCAGCCTGGGACTAGCCCCCGGGGAGCTGTTTTTT.

The CDR3 sequence: CASSLRQGYGYTF. The DNA of the CDR3 is TGTGCCAGCAGTTTAAGGCAGGGCTATGGCTACACCTTC. This chain links TRBV27 with TRBJ1-2; D is perhaps TRBD1 (5 bases). The germline gives CDR1 MNHEY, CDR2 SMNVEV (reference sequence). Trimming removed 2 bases from V and 4 bases from J, with 8 bases in between. The CDR3 extends over 13 amino acids.

This sequence joins TRBV11-2 and TRBJ2-1; tentative D call: TRBD2 (5 bases). CDR3 length equals 11 residues. V was shortened by 1 base and J by 10 bases, with 5 bases between the two germline ends. CDR1 and CDR2 from the germline V gene are SGHAT and FQNNGV. CDR3 loop: CASSLGGEQFF. In DNA, the CDR3 is TGTGCCAGCAGCTTAGGAGGGGAGCAGTTCTTC.

The CDR3 coding sequence is TGTGCCAGCAGTCCCAATAGCCTGGTCAGTAGGAATGAGCAGTTCTTC. Translated, it gives CASSPNSLVSRNEQFF. The chain joins TRBV28 to TRBJ2-1; no definite D call. V was trimmed by 5 bases and J by 7 bases, leaving 21 bases between them. CDR3 length equals 16 residues. The V gene's germline CDR1 is MDHEN and CDR2 SYDVKM.

V usage is TRBV6-5 and J usage is TRBJ1-1; D perhaps matches TRBD1 (6 bases). The CDR3 totals 14 residues. CDR1 is MNHEY, CDR2 SVGAGI, per germline. With 0 bases removed from V and 4 bases from J, the gap between germline ends came to 9 bases. CDR3 protein: CASSYSTGRTEAFF. CDR3 nucleotides: TGTGCCAGCAGTTACTCTACAGGGCGCACTGAAGCTTTCTTT.

The rearrangement joins TRBV11-2 to TRBJ1-1; D not resolved. CDR3 size: 15 residues. Deletions cut 0 bases from V and 3 bases from J, with 11 bases between. CDR1 is SGHAT, CDR2 FQNNGV, per germline. CDR3 bases: TGTGCCAGCAGCTTAGAAACCCCCCGGGACACTGAAGCTTTCTTT. It encodes CASSLETPRDTEAFF. Full variable domain (missing parts from reference TRBV11-2 and TRBJ1-1): EAGVAQSPRYKIIEKRQSVAFWCNPISGHATLYWYQQILGQGPKLLIQFQNNGVVDDSQLPKDRFSAERLKGVDSTLKIQPAKLEDSAVYLCASSLETPRDTEAFFGQGTRLTVV.

This chain links TRBV7-2 with TRBJ2-3; 8 bases line up with TRBD2. This CDR3 region has 14 residues. Trimming took 0 bases from V and 6 from J; bases not matched to a gene: 2. Germline V lookup: CDR1 SGHTA, CDR2 FQGNSA. The CDR3 loop reads CASSLARGEDTQYF. DNA for the CDR3: TGTGCCAGCAGCTTAGCGCGGGGGGAGGATACGCAGTATTTT.

The rearrangement joins TRBV6-2 or TRBV6-3 to TRBJ2-7; 9 bases agree with TRBD1. This CDR3 contains 14 residues. The V gene end was trimmed by 5 bases and the J gene end by 2 bases; junction bases not matched to a gene: 4. CDR1 and CDR2 (germline): MNHEY, SVGEGT. CDR3 DNA: TGTGCCAGCAGTGTGGGGACAGGGCCCTACGAGCAGTACTTC. Its protein product is CASSVGTGPYEQYF.

V gene TRBV7-8 combines with J gene TRBJ2-7; 8 bases are a match to TRBD2. The J segment lost 6 bases and the V segment lost 5 bases, leaving 15 bases of the junction unmatched. The CDR3 has 16 residues. CDR1 is SGHVS, CDR2 FQNEAQ, per germline. CDR3 loop: CASSRRAGVFLGEQYF. Here the CDR3 DNA reads TGTGCCAGCAGCCGCAGAGCGGGAGTATTCTTGGGCGAGCAGTACTTC.

This clone was detected once. V gene TRBV28 combines with J gene TRBJ2-7, with 10 bases matching TRBD2. From germline, CDR1 is MDHEN and CDR2 SYDVKM. The V and J ends lost 0 bases and 4 bases, in that order; junction bases with no gene match: 15. This CDR3 spans 19 amino acids. The DNA of the CDR3 is TGTGCCAGCAGTTTATGGAGGGACAGCCTCAAGCGGGGGGGTTACGAGCAGTACTTC. The encoded protein is CASSLWRDSLKRGGYEQYF.

The chain employs TRBV28 and TRBJ2-5; 8 bases are a match to TRBD2. CDR3 length: 15 amino acids. The germline V gene encodes CDR1 MDHEN and CDR2 SYDVKM. The V segment lost 7 bases and the J segment 2 bases; nucleotides outside the gene matches: 9. The CDR3 sequence is CASTVPTSGQETQYF. The CDR3 coding sequence is TGTGCCAGCACCGTGCCCACTAGCGGACAAGAGACCCAGTACTTC.

The genes are TRBV30 and TRBJ2-5; D call uncertain. Germline CDR1 is GTSNPN and CDR2 is SVGIG (reference sequence). Trimming shortened V by 3 bases and J by 5 bases, and 13 bases separated the two germline ends. CDR3 length equals 13 residues. The CDR3 spells CAWSPLARETQYF. CDR3 in DNA: TGTGCCTGGAGCCCCCTCGCCAGGGAGACCCAGTACTTC.

The chain carries TRBV6-6 and TRBJ2-7; TRBD2 agrees at 11 bases. This CDR3 is 14 amino acids long. With V trimmed by 2 bases and J by 6 bases, 3 bases remained unmatched. Germline loops: CDR1 MNHNY, CDR2 SVGAGI (reference sequence). CDR3 bases: TGTGCCAGCAGTTACCTAGCGGGAGGAAGCGAGCAGTACTTC. Protein product: CASSYLAGGSEQYF.

This chain joins TRBV7-2 and TRBJ1-1; D is undetermined. V gave up 1 base and J gave up 4 bases, with 10 bases separating them. This CDR3 has 14 residues. Germline loops: CDR1 SGHTA, CDR2 FQGNSA. Here the CDR3 reads CASSLGLAITEAFF. The DNA for the CDR3 is TGTGCCAGCAGCTTAGGTTTAGCTATCACTGAAGCTTTCTTT. The full variable domain, its missing parts supplied by reference TRBV7-2 and TRBJ1-1, is GAGVSQSPSNKVTEKGKDVELRCDPISGHTALYWYRQSLGQGLEFLIYFQGNSAPDKSGLPSDRFSAERTGGSVSTLTIQRTQQEDSAVYLCASSLGLAITEAFFGQGTRLTVV.

This chain connects TRBV7-2 to TRBJ2-7; the match to TRBD2 covers 7 bases. Germline values: CDR1 SGHTA, CDR2 FQGNSA. The trim removed 1 base at V and 3 bases at J, leaving 6 bases unmatched. The CDR3 extends over 15 amino acids. The CDR3 DNA reads TGTGCCAGCAGCTTAGTCGGACTAGACTTCTACGAGCAGTACTTC. Residues: CASSLVGLDFYEQYF.

CDR3 amino acids: CASSLAGGRRKYEQYF. The DNA of the CDR3 is TGTGCCAGCAGTTTGGCCGGTGGGAGACGTAAGTACGAGCAGTACTTC. The rearrangement links TRBV28 to TRBJ2-7, with a tentative D call TRBD2 (5 bases). Trimming left V 3 bases short and J 4 bases short, with 19 bases between. Germline V gene lookup returns CDR1 MDHEN and CDR2 SYDVKM. This CDR3 comprises 16 residues. Full variable domain (outside the CDR3, taken from reference TRBV28 and TRBJ2-7): DVKVTQSSRYLVKRTGEKVFLECVQDMDHENMFWYRQDPGLGLRLIYFSYDVKMKEKGDIPEGYSVSREKKERFSLILESASTNQTSMYLCASSLAGGRRKYEQYFGPGTRLTVT.

This clone occurred once. The V gene is TRBV9, the J gene TRBJ2-7; 9 bases map to TRBD2. There are 16 residues in the CDR3. From germline, CDR1 is SGDLS and CDR2 YYNGEE. The J segment lost 0 bases and the V segment lost 0 bases, leaving 4 bases of the junction unmatched. CDR3 residues: CASSVGASGASYEQYF. The CDR3 nucleotides read TGTGCCAGCAGCGTAGGGGCTAGCGGGGCCTCCTACGAGCAGTACTTC.

The gene calls are TRBV12-5 and TRBJ1-2, with D hard to call. V dropped 7 bases and J dropped 8 bases, with 14 bases sitting between them. CDR1 is LGHNT, CDR2 FRNRAP, per germline. This CDR3 has 12 residues. The CDR3 DNA is TGTGCTAGTGCTACGGACTGGAGCGGCTACACCTTC. This codes for CASATDWSGYTF.

This rearrangement joins TRBV2 to TRBJ2-7, with TRBD1 identical over 7 bases. V shed 6 bases, J shed 0 bases, and the junction held 11 bases outside the gene matches. The CDR3 contains 16 residues. CDR1 and CDR2 (germline): SNHLY, FYNNEI. CDR3 DNA: TGTGCCAGCAGCCCCAGGTCTCGGACAGGCTCCTACGAGCAGTACTTC. Translation gives CASSPRSRTGSYEQYF.